A selection of T cell receptor beta chains follows, all from one sample in a study of blood T cell repertoires in COVID-19. Using immunoSEQ multiplex PCR, the repertoire was profiled, and TCRdb retains in-frame clones only, with some absent. The data contain over 55,000 clones, 75% to 95% of them singletons. The material sequenced was peripheral blood. The origin of the receptors is a man aged 55 to 70 with acute or convalescent COVID-19. Each CDR3 is given with its conserved first and last residue. The order of the fields is V gene, D gene, J gene, clone size, CDR3 DNA, CDR3 protein. D genes are given only for firm matches. Clone size is shown for a subset of rows, as once, few, many or a class of expanded clone.

V gene: TRBV14; D gene: TRBD1; J gene: TRBJ1-6; clone size: -; CDR3 DNA: TGTGCCAGCAGCCAGTCGACAGGGGGTCACTCACCCCTCCACTTT; CDR3 protein: CASSQSTGGHSPLHF
V gene: TRBV9; D gene: TRBD1; J gene: TRBJ2-3; clone size: -; CDR3 DNA: TGTGCCAGCAGCGCCTGGGACAGGGGCACAGATACGCAGTATTTT; CDR3 protein: CASSAWDRGTDTQYF
V gene: TRBV7-3; D gene: -; J gene: TRBJ2-3; clone size: -; CDR3 DNA: TGTGCCAGCAGCCCCCGCAGCAGCGACACAGATACGCAGTATTTT; CDR3 protein: CASSPRSSDTDTQYF
V gene: TRBV2; D gene: -; J gene: TRBJ2-5; clone size: -; CDR3 DNA: TGTGCCAGCGAACTAGCTGGCAAGACCCAGTACTTC; CDR3 protein: CASELAGKTQYF
V gene: TRBV29-1; D gene: TRBD1; J gene: TRBJ1-1; clone size: -; CDR3 DNA: TGCAGCGGGAACAGGGGGAAGACTGAAGCTTTCTTT; CDR3 protein: CSGNRGKTEAFF
V gene: TRBV6-5; D gene: -; J gene: TRBJ1-1; clone size: once; CDR3 DNA: TGTGCCAGCAGTTACTCGACTGAGGGAAACACTGAAGCTTTCTTT; CDR3 protein: CASSYSTEGNTEAFF
V gene: TRBV5-1; D gene: TRBD1; J gene: TRBJ2-7; clone size: -; CDR3 DNA: TGCGCCAGCAAAGAACAGGGGAAGAGCTACGAGCAGTACTTC; CDR3 protein: CASKEQGKSYEQYF
V gene: TRBV5-1; D gene: TRBD1; J gene: TRBJ2-5; clone size: -; CDR3 DNA: TGCGCCAGCAGCACGACAGGGGCCCAAGAGACCCAGTACTTC; CDR3 protein: CASSTTGAQETQYF
V gene: TRBV4-2; D gene: TRBD2; J gene: TRBJ2-7; clone size: -; CDR3 DNA: TGTGCCAGCAGCCAAGACCCTAGCGGGGGGTACGAGCAGTACTTC; CDR3 protein: CASSQDPSGGYEQYF
V gene: TRBV9; D gene: TRBD2; J gene: TRBJ2-3; clone size: -; CDR3 DNA: TGTGCCAGCAGCGTAGCCGGGGGGGAACTAGCGGGAGAGGCAGATACGCAGTATTTT; CDR3 protein: CASSVAGGELAGEADTQYF
V gene: TRBV29-1; D gene: -; J gene: TRBJ2-3; clone size: -; CDR3 DNA: TGCAGCGTTGACGAGCTGGCAGATACGCAGTATTTT; CDR3 protein: CSVDELADTQYF
V gene: TRBV7-9; D gene: -; J gene: TRBJ1-2; clone size: -; CDR3 DNA: TGTGCCAGCAGCTTAGCGGAGCGGACTAGCATCTTC; CDR3 protein: CASSLAERTSIF
V gene: TRBV27; D gene: TRBD1; J gene: TRBJ1-5; clone size: -; CDR3 DNA: TGTGCCAGCAGTTTACGACAGGGATTCAATCAGCCCCAGCATTTT; CDR3 protein: CASSLRQGFNQPQHF
V gene: TRBV11-3; D gene: TRBD2; J gene: TRBJ2-1; clone size: -; CDR3 DNA: TGTGCCAGCAGCTCCGGGACTAGTAGTCTCACCTACAATGAGCAGTTCTTC; CDR3 protein: CASSSGTSSLTYNEQFF
V gene: TRBV27; D gene: TRBD2; J gene: TRBJ2-1; clone size: -; CDR3 DNA: TGTGCCAGCAGCCGATTAGCGGGAGCGGCCTACAATGAGCAGTTCTTC; CDR3 protein: CASSRLAGAAYNEQFF
V gene: TRBV9; D gene: TRBD2; J gene: TRBJ2-1; clone size: -; CDR3 DNA: TGTGCCAGCAGCTTCACTAGCGGGAGGGTATACAATGAGCAGTTCTTC; CDR3 protein: CASSFTSGRVYNEQFF
V gene: TRBV28; D gene: -; J gene: TRBJ2-5; clone size: -; CDR3 DNA: TGTGCCAGCTCGCGGGGCTCTTACCAAGAGACCCAGTACTTC; CDR3 protein: CASSRGSYQETQYF
V gene: TRBV7-2; D gene: TRBD1; J gene: TRBJ2-1; clone size: -; CDR3 DNA: TGTGCCAGCAGCTCAGGCCTGGGACAGGGAGGGAATGAGCAGTTCTTC; CDR3 protein: CASSSGLGQGGNEQFF
V gene: TRBV24-1; D gene: -; J gene: TRBJ1-5; clone size: -; CDR3 DNA: TGTGCCACCAGTGCATCCCCTCAGAACCAGCCCCAGCATTTT; CDR3 protein: CATSASPQNQPQHF
V gene: TRBV28; D gene: TRBD1; J gene: TRBJ2-3; clone size: -; CDR3 DNA: TGTGCCAGCAGCTCGGGACAGGGGTTTACAGATACGCAGTATTTT; CDR3 protein: CASSSGQGFTDTQYF
V gene: TRBV28; D gene: TRBD1; J gene: TRBJ1-3; clone size: once; CDR3 DNA: TGTGCCAGCAGTTTACCCAGGACCGGGACAGGGGGGAACACCATATATTTT; CDR3 protein: CASSLPRTGTGGNTIYF
V gene: TRBV12-3/TRBV12-4; D gene: -; J gene: TRBJ1-5; clone size: -; CDR3 DNA: TGTGCCAGCACCAGTCATAGCAATCAGCCCCAGCATTTT; CDR3 protein: CASTSHSNQPQHF
V gene: TRBV27; D gene: TRBD1; J gene: TRBJ1-5; clone size: -; CDR3 DNA: TGTGCCAGCAGTTTATCCTGGTCAGGGGGAAACAATCAGCCCCAGCATTTT; CDR3 protein: CASSLSWSGGNNQPQHF
V gene: TRBV13; D gene: TRBD1; J gene: TRBJ1-2; clone size: -; CDR3 DNA: TGTGCCAGCAGTAGGGGGCGAGATTATGGCTACACCTTC; CDR3 protein: CASSRGRDYGYTF
V gene: TRBV7-2; D gene: TRBD2; J gene: TRBJ2-3; clone size: -; CDR3 DNA: TGTGCCAGCAGCTTAGGCCTAGCGGGAGATACAGATACGCAGTATTTT; CDR3 protein: CASSLGLAGDTDTQYF
V gene: TRBV4-2; D gene: TRBD1; J gene: TRBJ2-7; clone size: -; CDR3 DNA: TGTGCCAGCAGCCAATTGGGACAGAGCTACGAGCAGTACTTC; CDR3 protein: CASSQLGQSYEQYF
V gene: TRBV28; D gene: -; J gene: TRBJ1-2; clone size: -; CDR3 DNA: TGTGCCAGCAGTCGCGCGGGGGCCTTGGAATATGGCTACACCTTC; CDR3 protein: CASSRAGALEYGYTF
V gene: TRBV5-1; D gene: TRBD1; J gene: TRBJ2-5; clone size: once; CDR3 DNA: TGCGCCAGCAGCTTACGACAGGGCGCCCAAGAGACCCAGTACTTC; CDR3 protein: CASSLRQGAQETQYF
V gene: TRBV20-1; D gene: TRBD1; J gene: TRBJ1-2; clone size: -; CDR3 DNA: TGCAGTGCTAGTACCCCGGGACAGGATTCCTATGGCTACACCTTC; CDR3 protein: CSASTPGQDSYGYTF
V gene: TRBV6-4; D gene: -; J gene: TRBJ2-2; clone size: -; CDR3 DNA: TGTGCCACCTCCGCGGGAAGGAACACCGGGGAGCTGTTTTTT; CDR3 protein: CATSAGRNTGELFF
V gene: TRBV9; D gene: TRBD2; J gene: TRBJ2-3; clone size: -; CDR3 DNA: TGTGCCAGCAGCGTAGTCCTAGCGGGAGGGAGCAGAGATACGCAGTATTTT; CDR3 protein: CASSVVLAGGSRDTQYF
V gene: TRBV5-1; D gene: TRBD2; J gene: TRBJ2-3; clone size: -; CDR3 DNA: TGCGCCAGCAGCCTGGGACTAGCGGGAGTTAGCACAGATACGCAGTATTTT; CDR3 protein: CASSLGLAGVSTDTQYF
V gene: TRBV6-2/TRBV6-3; D gene: TRBD1; J gene: TRBJ1-5; clone size: -; CDR3 DNA: TGTGCCAGCAGTGGACAGGTCCTCAATCAGCCCCAGCATTTT; CDR3 protein: CASSGQVLNQPQHF
V gene: TRBV30; D gene: -; J gene: TRBJ2-1; clone size: -; CDR3 DNA: TGTGCCTGGTCTAGGGGGGGCGGGATGCCCGGTGAGCAGTTCTTC; CDR3 protein: CAWSRGGGMPGEQFF
V gene: TRBV5-4; D gene: TRBD1; J gene: TRBJ1-1; clone size: -; CDR3 DNA: TGTGCCAGCAGCTTGGTTGGGGACAGGGCGAACACTGAAGCTTTCTTT; CDR3 protein: CASSLVGDRANTEAFF
V gene: TRBV11-3; D gene: TRBD1; J gene: TRBJ1-4; clone size: -; CDR3 DNA: TGTGCCAGCAGTCTGGGGCAGACGTGGGACAGAGAGAATGAAAAACTGTTTTTT; CDR3 protein: CASSLGQTWDRENEKLFF
V gene: TRBV6-6; D gene: TRBD2; J gene: TRBJ2-1; clone size: -; CDR3 DNA: TGTGCCAGCAGATCTCCAATAGCGGGAGAACGCAATGAGCAGTTCTTC; CDR3 protein: CASRSPIAGERNEQFF
V gene: TRBV7-3; D gene: TRBD2; J gene: TRBJ2-3; clone size: -; CDR3 DNA: TGTGCCAGCAGCCGGCTGGTTAGCGGGAGGGCAGATACGCAGTATTTT; CDR3 protein: CASSRLVSGRADTQYF
V gene: TRBV7-3; D gene: -; J gene: TRBJ2-2; clone size: -; CDR3 DNA: TGTGCCAGCAGCTTAACCCGGACTGGAAACACCGGGGAGCTGTTTTTT; CDR3 protein: CASSLTRTGNTGELFF
V gene: TRBV19; D gene: -; J gene: TRBJ2-6; clone size: -; CDR3 DNA: TGTGCCAGTAGAGATAGCTCTGGGGCCAACGTCCTGACTTTC; CDR3 protein: CASRDSSGANVLTF
V gene: TRBV7-2; D gene: TRBD2; J gene: TRBJ2-7; clone size: -; CDR3 DNA: TGTGCCAGCAGCCCGAGGACTAGCGGTTCCTACGAGCAGTACTTC; CDR3 protein: CASSPRTSGSYEQYF
V gene: TRBV4-2; D gene: -; J gene: TRBJ1-2; clone size: -; CDR3 DNA: TGTGCCAGCAGCCTCGAGCAAGGGGAGGGCTATGGCTACACCTTC; CDR3 protein: CASSLEQGEGYGYTF
V gene: TRBV6-1; D gene: TRBD2; J gene: TRBJ2-7; clone size: -; CDR3 DNA: TGTGCCAGCAGTGAAAAGCGGGAGTTCGAGCAGTACTTC; CDR3 protein: CASSEKREFEQYF
V gene: TRBV5-5; D gene: TRBD1; J gene: TRBJ2-7; clone size: -; CDR3 DNA: TGTGCCAGCAGCTTCGGGACAGGGGGTGGTTACGAGCAGTACTTC; CDR3 protein: CASSFGTGGGYEQYF
V gene: TRBV6-5; D gene: -; J gene: TRBJ1-1; clone size: -; CDR3 DNA: TGTGCCAGCAGTTACTCGACGGGTACTGAAGCTTTCTTT; CDR3 protein: CASSYSTGTEAFF